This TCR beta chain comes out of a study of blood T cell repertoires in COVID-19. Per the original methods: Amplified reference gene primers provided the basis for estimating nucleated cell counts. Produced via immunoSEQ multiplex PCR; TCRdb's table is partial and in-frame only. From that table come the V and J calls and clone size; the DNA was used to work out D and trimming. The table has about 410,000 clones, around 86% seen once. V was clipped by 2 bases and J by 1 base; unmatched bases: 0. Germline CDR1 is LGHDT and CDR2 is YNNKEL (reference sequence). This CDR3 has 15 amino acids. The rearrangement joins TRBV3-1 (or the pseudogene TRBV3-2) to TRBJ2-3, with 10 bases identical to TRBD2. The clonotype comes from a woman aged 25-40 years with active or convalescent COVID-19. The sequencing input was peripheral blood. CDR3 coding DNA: TGTGCCAGCAGCCAACTAGCGGGAGGCACAGATACGCAGTATTTT. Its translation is CASSQLAGGTDTQYF.